These 23 T cell receptor beta chains originate from one sample sequenced in a study of cytomegalovirus exposure and HLA in healthy donors. The PCR was carried out with 60 Vbeta primers and 13 Jbeta primers. Profiling relied on immunoSEQ multiplex PCR, and the TCRdb table lists in-frame clones only, not all of them. This sample has about 82,000 clones, with around 74% found just once. Sequencing input: PBMCs. Source of these receptors: a woman aged 45-60 years in good health and CMV-seropositive.

The rearrangement uses TRBV12-2 and TRBJ1-4. TRBV12-2 is termed a pseudogene. This CDR3 has 16 residues. This CDR3 reads CASRLVHSEAKEKLFF. In DNA, the CDR3 is TGTGCAAGTCGCTTAGTCCATAGCGAGGCCAAAGAAAAACTGTTTTTT.

This chain joins TRBV4-1 and TRBJ2-3; D not certain. CDR3 length equals 16 residues. CDR1 and CDR2 from the germline V gene are MGHRA and YSYEKL. V was trimmed by 0 bases and J by 0 bases, leaving 10 bases between them. In DNA, the CDR3 is TGCGCCAGCAGCCAAGATGTCAGGCCAAGCACAGATACGCAGTATTTT. This encodes CASSQDVRPSTDTQYF.

This sequence joins TRBV5-1 and TRBJ2-7; TRBD1 might be the D (6 bases). The CDR3 spans 12 residues. In germline, CDR1 is SGHRS, CDR2 YFSETQ. V was clipped by 0 bases and J by 6 bases, with 7 bases between them. As DNA, the CDR3 is TGCGCCAGCAGCTTGGACAGGGCCGAGCAGTACTTC. It is translated as CASSLDRAEQYF. Combining the CDR3 with reference TRBV5-1 and TRBJ2-7 gives the whole variable domain KAGVTQTPRYLIKTRGQQVTLSCSPISGHRSVSWYQQTPGQGLQFLFEYFSETQRNKGNFPGRFSGRQFSNSRSEMNVSTLELGDSALYLCASSLDRAEQYFGPGTRLTVT.

The chain uses TRBV2 and TRBJ1-2; D perhaps matches TRBD1 (6 bases). The CDR3 totals 13 residues. V dropped 8 bases and J dropped 3 bases, with 13 bases sitting between them. Germline assignment: CDR1 SNHLY and CDR2 FYNNEI. The CDR3 spells CASQGGVDYGYTF. The CDR3 coding sequence is TGTGCCAGCCAAGGGGGGGTCGACTATGGCTACACCTTC.

This clone was recorded a few times. The chain employs TRBV6-1 and TRBJ2-7, with a tentative D call TRBD1 (6 bases). The germline gives CDR1 MNHNS, CDR2 SASEGT. The CDR3 loop spans 12 amino acids. V was clipped by 7 bases and J by 7 bases, with 14 bases between them. The CDR3 coding sequence is TGTGCCAGCATGGGCAGGGGTAGGGAGCAGTACTTC. It codes for CASMGRGREQYF.

J is TRBJ2-1 and V is TRBV15; 15 nucleotides agree with TRBD2. CDR3 size: 17 residues. V was pared by 0 bases and J by 7 bases, with 4 bases of the junction left unmatched. Germline CDR1 is LNHNV and CDR2 is YYDKDF (reference sequence). CDR3 sequence reads: CATSRDLGTSGRNEQFF. The CDR3, as DNA: TGTGCCACCAGCAGAGATCTAGGGACTAGCGGGAGGAATGAGCAGTTCTTC.

The rearrangement links TRBV7-2 to TRBJ2-7, with D possibly being TRBD2 (6 bases). The germline gives CDR1 SGHTA, CDR2 FQGNSA. Trimming stripped 0 bases from V and 5 bases from J, with 8 bases between. The CDR3 has 13 residues. The chain's CDR3 is CASSLAGGNEQYF. CDR3 in DNA: TGTGCCAGCAGCTTAGCGGGAGGAAACGAGCAGTACTTC.

This clone has a single count. The DNA of the CDR3 is TGTGCCAGTAATTGGGGCAGTGAAGCTTTCTTT. Amino acids: CASNWGSEAFF. The chain is built from TRBV2 and TRBJ1-1; perhaps TRBD1 as D (5 bases). The CDR3 runs 11 residues. V lost 9 bases, J lost 7 bases, and 12 bases lay in between. Germline CDR1 and CDR2: SNHLY and FYNNEI.

This sequence joins TRBV9 and TRBJ1-3; D is unclear. Germline CDR1 is SGDLS and CDR2 is YYNGEE. This CDR3 comprises 15 residues. The V and J ends lost 0 bases and 1 base respectively, with 8 bases between them. CDR3 region: CASSVDRGSGNTIYF. In DNA form, the CDR3 reads TGTGCCAGCAGCGTAGATCGGGGTTCTGGAAACACCATATATTTT.

The CDR3 protein is CASSRGTAWTDTQYF. CDR3 bases: TGCGCCAGCAGCAGGGGGACAGCATGGACAGATACGCAGTATTTT. The chain recombines TRBV5-1 with TRBJ2-3; 7 positions match TRBD1. This CDR3 region has 15 residues. Germline CDR1 is SGHRS and CDR2 is YFSETQ. V shed 4 bases and J 3 bases; nucleotides not matched to a gene: 8.

The V call is TRBV15, the J call TRBJ2-7; 8 bases are a match to TRBD2. Losses at the gene ends were 0 bases for V and 2 bases for J; bases not matched to a gene: 6. The CDR3 is made up of 16 amino acids. Germline V gene sequence: CDR1 LNHNV, CDR2 YYDKDF (reference sequence). CDR3 sequence reads: CATSREHGRATYEQYF. The CDR3 coding sequence is TGTGCCACCAGCAGAGAACACGGGAGGGCCACCTACGAGCAGTACTTC. The entire variable domain, with the rest obtained from reference TRBV15 and TRBJ2-7, is as follows: DAMVIQNPRYQVTQFGKPVTLSCSQTLNHNVMYWYQQKSSQAPKLLFHYYDKDFNNEADTPDNFQSRRPNTSFCFLDIRSPGLGDTAMYLCATSREHGRATYEQYFGPGTRLTVT.

The genes are TRBV28 and TRBJ2-5; TRBD2 agrees at 11 bases. Germline CDR1 reads MDHEN; CDR2 reads SYDVKM. V dropped 3 bases and J dropped 7; count of bases not matched to a gene: 10. This CDR3 comprises 16 residues. The CDR3 sequence is CASSLFSGRAKGTQYF. The CDR3 DNA is TGTGCCAGCAGTTTGTTTAGCGGGAGGGCCAAAGGGACCCAGTACTTC.

This clone has at least ten counts. This sequence joins TRBV5-4 and TRBJ2-7; the match to TRBD2 covers 9 bases. Germline V gene lookup returns CDR1 SGHNT and CDR2 YYREEE (reference sequence). The V and J ends lost 2 bases and 6 bases, in that order; junction bases with no gene match: 6. The CDR3 is 14 amino acids. The CDR3 protein is CASSLGGRALEQYF. The CDR3 region has the DNA TGTGCCAGCAGCTTAGGCGGGAGGGCTCTCGAGCAGTACTTC. Filled out from reference TRBV5-4 and TRBJ2-7, the complete variable domain reads ETGVTQSPTHLIKTRGQQVTLRCSSQSGHNTVSWYQQALGQGPQFIFQYYREEENGRGNFPPRFSGLQFPNYSSELNVNALELDDSALYLCASSLGGRALEQYFGPGTRLTVT.

The chain employs TRBV6-1 and TRBJ2-7, with 7 bases aligning to TRBD2. This CDR3 region has 12 residues. From germline, CDR1 is MNHNS and CDR2 SASEGT. V gave up 5 bases and J gave up 3 bases; unmatched junction bases: 1. The CDR3 DNA follows: TGTGCCAGCAGTCCGGGGGGCTACGAGCAGTACTTC. Amino acid sequence: CASSPGGYEQYF.

The chain recombines TRBV10-3 with TRBJ2-1; a possible D gene is TRBD2 (5 bases). The V and J ends lost 7 bases and 5 bases respectively, with 18 bases between them. The CDR3 sequence is 15 residues long. In germline, CDR1 is ENHRY, CDR2 SYGVKD. The CDR3 reads CAINGAGRRNNEQFF. In DNA form, the CDR3 reads TGTGCCATCAATGGCGCGGGTAGGAGGAACAATGAGCAGTTCTTC.

This rearrangement joins TRBV5-6 to TRBJ2-3, with 10 nucleotides matching TRBD2. The germline V gene has CDR1 SGHDT and CDR2 YYEEEE. V shed 1 base and J 0 bases; nucleotides not matched to a gene: 5. The CDR3 extends over 17 amino acids. For the CDR3, the DNA is TGTGCCAGCAGCTTGAGGCTAGCGGGAGTTAGCACAGATACGCAGTATTTT. Its translation: CASSLRLAGVSTDTQYF.

This chain connects TRBV5-6 to TRBJ1-5; 8 bases are a match to TRBD1. V lost 5 bases and J lost 0; bases outside the gene matches: 1. Germline CDR1 reads SGHDT; CDR2 reads YYEEEE. The CDR3 is made up of 14 amino acids. The CDR3 here is CASRDRDSNQPQHF. DNA for the CDR3: TGTGCCAGCAGGGACAGGGATAGCAATCAGCCCCAGCATTTT.

The gene calls are TRBV7-2 and TRBJ2-3, with 7 bases aligning to TRBD2. CDR1 and CDR2 from the germline V gene are SGHTA and FQGNSA. The CDR3 sequence is 17 residues long. J lost 5 bases, V lost 7 bases, and 18 bases had no gene match. CDR3 sequence reads: CASILLSASGWVDTQYF. CDR3 nucleotides: TGTGCCAGCATCCTTTTAAGTGCTAGCGGATGGGTAGATACGCAGTATTTT.

The V gene is TRBV5-6, the J gene TRBJ2-2, with a possible D match to TRBD1 (5 bases). This CDR3 comprises 13 residues. V was shortened by 7 bases and J by 13 bases, with 20 bases between the two germline ends. From germline, CDR1 is SGHDT and CDR2 YYEEEE. CDR3 nucleotide sequence: TGTGCCAGCCAACATCCATCCAGGGAACGGCTGTTTTTT. Translated: CASQHPSRERLFF.

The sample holds many counts of this clone. The V call is TRBV12-2, the J call TRBJ1-1; TRBD1, as called in the table, went unchecked against the DNA. TRBV12-2 is noted as a pseudogene. The CDR3 has 14 residues. The CDR3 DNA sequence: TGTGCAAGTCGCTTATTAGGGGGGAACACTGAAGCTTTCTTT. Encoded protein: CASRLLGGNTEAFF.

CDR3 nucleotides: TGTGCCAGCAGTGAACCGACAGGCCTCCCTAACTCCTACGAGCAGTACTTC. Translation: CASSEPTGLPNSYEQYF. The genes are TRBV6-1 and TRBJ2-7; TRBD1 is a possible D gene (6 bases). Germline values: CDR1 MNHNS, CDR2 SASEGT. The CDR3 covers 17 residues. V was clipped by 2 bases and J by 0 bases, with 17 bases between them.

The chain combines TRBV27 with TRBJ1-1, with a weak D call TRBD1 (6 bases). V dropped 5 bases and J dropped 4 bases, with 14 bases sitting between them. Looked up from germline, CDR1 is MNHEY and CDR2 is SMNVEV (reference sequence). CDR3 length equals 14 residues. CDR3 region: CASSPDRFGTEAFF. The CDR3 DNA follows: TGTGCCAGCAGTCCTGACAGGTTCGGCACTGAAGCTTTCTTT.

The chain couples TRBV7-9 to TRBJ2-4; D is possibly TRBD2 (6 bases). Between the trimmed V and J ends, which lost 3 bases and 7 bases, there was a span of 10 bases. Germline CDR1 is SEHNR and CDR2 is FQNEAQ (reference sequence). CDR3 length: 13 residues. Here the CDR3 DNA reads TGTGCCAGCAGCTTCTATGGGGGGAACATTCAGTACTTC. Its protein product is CASSFYGGNIQYF. Supplemented by reference TRBV7-9 and TRBJ2-4, the full variable domain reads DTGVSQNPRHKITKRGQNVTFRCDPISEHNRLYWYRQTLGQGPEFLTYFQNEAQLEKSRLLSDRFSAERPKGSFSTLEIQRTEQGDSAMYLCASSFYGGNIQYFGAGTRLSVL.